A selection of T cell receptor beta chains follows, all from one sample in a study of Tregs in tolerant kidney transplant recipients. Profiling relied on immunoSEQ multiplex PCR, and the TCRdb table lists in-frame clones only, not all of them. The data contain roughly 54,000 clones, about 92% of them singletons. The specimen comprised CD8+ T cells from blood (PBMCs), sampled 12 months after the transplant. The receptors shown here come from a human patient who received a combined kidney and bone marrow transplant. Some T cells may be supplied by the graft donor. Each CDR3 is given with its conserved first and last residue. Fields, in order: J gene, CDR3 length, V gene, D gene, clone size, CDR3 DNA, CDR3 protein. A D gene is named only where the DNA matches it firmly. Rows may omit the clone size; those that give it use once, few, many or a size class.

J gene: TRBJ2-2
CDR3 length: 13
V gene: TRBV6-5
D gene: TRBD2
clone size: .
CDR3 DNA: TGTGCCAGCGGGACTAGCCTAACCGGGGAGCTGTTTTTT
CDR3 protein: CASGTSLTGELFF

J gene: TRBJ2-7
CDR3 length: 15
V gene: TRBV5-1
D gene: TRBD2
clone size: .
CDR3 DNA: TGCGCCAGCAGCTCGGGGACTAGCGGGAGTGACGAGCAGTACTTC
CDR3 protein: CASSSGTSGSDEQYF

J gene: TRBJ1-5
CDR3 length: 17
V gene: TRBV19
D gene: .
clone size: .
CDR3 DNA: TGTGCCAGTAGTATAGATTATGGTACAGGCTCGAATCAGCCCCAGCATTTT
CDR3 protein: CASSIDYGTGSNQPQHF

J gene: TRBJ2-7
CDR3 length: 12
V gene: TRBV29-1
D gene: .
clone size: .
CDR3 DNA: TGCAGCGTTGGCGACTATTCCTACGAGCAGTACTTC
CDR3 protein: CSVGDYSYEQYF

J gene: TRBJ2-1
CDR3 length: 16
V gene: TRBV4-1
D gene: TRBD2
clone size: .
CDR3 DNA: TGCGCCAGCAGCCCAGTAGCGGGAGGCTTATACAATGAGCAGTTCTTC
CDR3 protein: CASSPVAGGLYNEQFF

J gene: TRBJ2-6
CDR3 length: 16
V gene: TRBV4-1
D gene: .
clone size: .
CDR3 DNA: TGCGCCAGCAGCCAAGATAAGGGGACTGGGGCCAACGTCCTGACTTTC
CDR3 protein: CASSQDKGTGANVLTF

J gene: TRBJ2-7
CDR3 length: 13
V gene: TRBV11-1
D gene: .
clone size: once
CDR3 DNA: TGTGCCAGCAGCTTTGGGCTTTCCTACGAGCAGTACTTC
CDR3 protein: CASSFGLSYEQYF

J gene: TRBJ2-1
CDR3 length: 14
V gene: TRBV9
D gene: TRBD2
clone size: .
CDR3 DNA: TGTGCCAGCAGCGCGGGGGGGCTAGACAATGAGCAGTTCTTC
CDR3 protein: CASSAGGLDNEQFF

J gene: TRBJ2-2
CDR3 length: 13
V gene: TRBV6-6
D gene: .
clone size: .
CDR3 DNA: TGTGCCAGCGGGCACAGGGTGCCCGGGGAGCTGTTTTTT
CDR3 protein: CASGHRVPGELFF

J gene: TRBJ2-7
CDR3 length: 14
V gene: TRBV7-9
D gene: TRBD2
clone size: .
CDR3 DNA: TGTGCCAGCAGCGCGGGAGGTCCGGGTTACGAGCAGTACTTC
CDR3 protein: CASSAGGPGYEQYF

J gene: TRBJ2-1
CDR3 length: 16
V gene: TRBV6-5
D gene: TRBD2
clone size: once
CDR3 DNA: TGTGCCAGCAGTTATGGTAGCGGGACCGGACACAATGAGCAGTTCTTC
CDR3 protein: CASSYGSGTGHNEQFF

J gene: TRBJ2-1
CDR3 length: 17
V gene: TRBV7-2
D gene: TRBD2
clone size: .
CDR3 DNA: TGTGCCAGCAGCTTACTTTTGTCACCTAGCGGGAGGAATGAGCAGTTCTTC
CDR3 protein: CASSLLLSPSGRNEQFF

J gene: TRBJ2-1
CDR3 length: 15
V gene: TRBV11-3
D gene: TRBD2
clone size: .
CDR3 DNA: TGTGCCAGCAGCCCATCTGGACTAGTTGTCAATGAGCAGTTCTTC
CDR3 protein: CASSPSGLVVNEQFF

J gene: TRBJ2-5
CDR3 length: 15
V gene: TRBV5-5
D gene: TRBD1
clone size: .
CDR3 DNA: TGTGCCAGCAGTTCAGGACAGGGAAAACAAGAGACCCAGTACTTC
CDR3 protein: CASSSGQGKQETQYF

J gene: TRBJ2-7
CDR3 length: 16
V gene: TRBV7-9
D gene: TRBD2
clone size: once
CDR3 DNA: TGTGCCAGCAGCTTATTGACTAGCGGGATGAGAGGCGAGCAGTACTTC
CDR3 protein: CASSLLTSGMRGEQYF

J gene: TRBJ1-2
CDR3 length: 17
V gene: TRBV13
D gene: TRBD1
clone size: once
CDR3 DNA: TGTGCCAGCAGCACCCGGGACAGGGACACCGATCACTATGGCTACACCTTC
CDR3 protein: CASSTRDRDTDHYGYTF

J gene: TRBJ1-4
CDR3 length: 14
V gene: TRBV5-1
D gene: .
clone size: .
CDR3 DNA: TGCGCCAGCAGGCAGGGATCGACTAATGAAAAACTGTTTTTT
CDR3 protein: CASRQGSTNEKLFF

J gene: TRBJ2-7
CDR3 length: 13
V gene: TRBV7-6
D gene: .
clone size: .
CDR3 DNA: TGTGCCAGCAGCTTTTTTGCGGGGAACGAGCAGTACTTC
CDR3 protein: CASSFFAGNEQYF

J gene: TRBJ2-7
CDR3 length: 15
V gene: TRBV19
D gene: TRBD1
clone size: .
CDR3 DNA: TGTGCCAGTAGTGCCGCCTCCGGGACAGGCTACGAGCAGTACTTC
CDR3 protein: CASSAASGTGYEQYF

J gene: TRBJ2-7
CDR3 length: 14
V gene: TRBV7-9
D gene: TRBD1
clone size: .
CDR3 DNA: TGTGCCAGCAGCTTGAGGGGGCAACCCTACGAGCAGTACTTC
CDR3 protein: CASSLRGQPYEQYF

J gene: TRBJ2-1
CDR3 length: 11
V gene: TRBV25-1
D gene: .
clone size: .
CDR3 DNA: TGTGCCAGCAGTGAATCGGATGAGCAGTTCTTC
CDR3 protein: CASSESDEQFF

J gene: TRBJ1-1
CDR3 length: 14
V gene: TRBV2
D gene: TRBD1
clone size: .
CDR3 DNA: TGTGCTCGGGACCGACAGGGTATGAACACTGAAGCTTTCTTT
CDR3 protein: CARDRQGMNTEAFF

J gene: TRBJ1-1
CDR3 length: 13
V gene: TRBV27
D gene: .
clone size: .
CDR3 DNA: TGTGCCAGCAGTCTGGGGGGTTTGACTGAAGCTTTCTTT
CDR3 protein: CASSLGGLTEAFF

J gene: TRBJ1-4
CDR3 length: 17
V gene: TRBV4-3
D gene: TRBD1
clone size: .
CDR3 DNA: TGCGCCAGCAGCCCGGGACAGGGATCCGCAACTAATGAAAAACTGTTTTTT
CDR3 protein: CASSPGQGSATNEKLFF

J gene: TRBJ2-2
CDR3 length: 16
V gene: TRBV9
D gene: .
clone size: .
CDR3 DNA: TGTGCCAGCAGCGCATCCAGGGGGGTAAACACCGGGGAGCTGTTTTTT
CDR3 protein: CASSASRGVNTGELFF

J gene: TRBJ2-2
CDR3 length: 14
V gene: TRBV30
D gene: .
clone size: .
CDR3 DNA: TGTGCCTGGAGACGCGACTATTACACCGGGGAGCTGTTTTTT
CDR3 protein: CAWRRDYYTGELFF

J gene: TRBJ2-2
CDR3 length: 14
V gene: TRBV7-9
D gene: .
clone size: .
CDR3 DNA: TGTGCCAGCAGCTTAGACCCCGGCACCGGGGAGCTGTTTTTT
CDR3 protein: CASSLDPGTGELFF

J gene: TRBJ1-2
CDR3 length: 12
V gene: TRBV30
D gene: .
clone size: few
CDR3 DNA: TGTGCCTGGAGTGAATCCCGCTATGGCTACACCTTC
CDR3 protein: CAWSESRYGYTF

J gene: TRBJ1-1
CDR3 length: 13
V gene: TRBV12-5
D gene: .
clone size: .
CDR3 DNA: TGTGCTAGTGGTTTAGCCGGGTTTGGGGAAGCTTTCTTT
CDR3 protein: CASGLAGFGEAFF

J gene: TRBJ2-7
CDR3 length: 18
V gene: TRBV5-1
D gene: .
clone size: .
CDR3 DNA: TGCGCCAGCAGCCCCTCCGTGGGTGGGGCCCACTACCCTCTGGGGCAGTACTTC
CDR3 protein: CASSPSVGGAHYPLGQYF

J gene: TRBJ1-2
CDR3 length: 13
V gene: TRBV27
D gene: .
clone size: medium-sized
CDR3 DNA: TGTGCCAGCAGTTTATCTAAGTACAGCGGCTACACCTTC
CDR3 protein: CASSLSKYSGYTF

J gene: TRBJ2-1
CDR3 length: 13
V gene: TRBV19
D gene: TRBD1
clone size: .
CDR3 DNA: TGTGCCAGTAGTATGGGACAGGGGAATGAGCAGTTCTTC
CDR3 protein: CASSMGQGNEQFF

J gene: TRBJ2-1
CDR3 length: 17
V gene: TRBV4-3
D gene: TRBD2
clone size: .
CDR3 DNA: TGCGCCAGCAGCCAAGATCCATGGACTAGCGGTCACAATGAGCAGTTCTTC
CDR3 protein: CASSQDPWTSGHNEQFF

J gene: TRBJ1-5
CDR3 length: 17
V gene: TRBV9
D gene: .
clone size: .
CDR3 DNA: TGTGCCAGCAGCGCCGGCGGGGGGCCGATATTTAATCAGCCCCAGCATTTT
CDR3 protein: CASSAGGGPIFNQPQHF

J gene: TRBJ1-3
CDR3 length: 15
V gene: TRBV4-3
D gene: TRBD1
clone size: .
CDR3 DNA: TGCGCCAGCAGCCCCGGACAGGGTGCTGGAAACACCATATATTTT
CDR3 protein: CASSPGQGAGNTIYF

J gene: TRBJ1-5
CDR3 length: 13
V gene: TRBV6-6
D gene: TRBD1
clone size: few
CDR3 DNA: TGTGCCAGCAGTGGACAGGGCTATCAGCCCCAGCATTTT
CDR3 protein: CASSGQGYQPQHF

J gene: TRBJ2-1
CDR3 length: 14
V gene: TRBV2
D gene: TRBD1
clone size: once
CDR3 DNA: TGTGCCAGCATACCGGGACAGGGTGACAATGAGCAGTTCTTC
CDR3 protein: CASIPGQGDNEQFF

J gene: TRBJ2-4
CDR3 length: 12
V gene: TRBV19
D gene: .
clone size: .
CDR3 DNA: TGTGCCAGTAGTCCTTCGGGTCCCCATCAGTACTTC
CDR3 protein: CASSPSGPHQYF

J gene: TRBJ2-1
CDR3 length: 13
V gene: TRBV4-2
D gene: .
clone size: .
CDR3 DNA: TGTGCCAGCACCGGAGTAGCTCCCAATGAGCAGTTCTTC
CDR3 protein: CASTGVAPNEQFF

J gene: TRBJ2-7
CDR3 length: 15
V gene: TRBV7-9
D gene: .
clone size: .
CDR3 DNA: TGTGCCAGCAGCCCCCCCAGGGGGGAATCCTACGAGCAGTACTTC
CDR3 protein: CASSPPRGESYEQYF

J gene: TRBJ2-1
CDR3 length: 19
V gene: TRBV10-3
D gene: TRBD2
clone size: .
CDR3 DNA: TGTGCCATCAGTGAGTCGAGTTTGAAGCGGGGCAGGGTCTCACATGAGCAGTTCTTC
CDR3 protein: CAISESSLKRGRVSHEQFF